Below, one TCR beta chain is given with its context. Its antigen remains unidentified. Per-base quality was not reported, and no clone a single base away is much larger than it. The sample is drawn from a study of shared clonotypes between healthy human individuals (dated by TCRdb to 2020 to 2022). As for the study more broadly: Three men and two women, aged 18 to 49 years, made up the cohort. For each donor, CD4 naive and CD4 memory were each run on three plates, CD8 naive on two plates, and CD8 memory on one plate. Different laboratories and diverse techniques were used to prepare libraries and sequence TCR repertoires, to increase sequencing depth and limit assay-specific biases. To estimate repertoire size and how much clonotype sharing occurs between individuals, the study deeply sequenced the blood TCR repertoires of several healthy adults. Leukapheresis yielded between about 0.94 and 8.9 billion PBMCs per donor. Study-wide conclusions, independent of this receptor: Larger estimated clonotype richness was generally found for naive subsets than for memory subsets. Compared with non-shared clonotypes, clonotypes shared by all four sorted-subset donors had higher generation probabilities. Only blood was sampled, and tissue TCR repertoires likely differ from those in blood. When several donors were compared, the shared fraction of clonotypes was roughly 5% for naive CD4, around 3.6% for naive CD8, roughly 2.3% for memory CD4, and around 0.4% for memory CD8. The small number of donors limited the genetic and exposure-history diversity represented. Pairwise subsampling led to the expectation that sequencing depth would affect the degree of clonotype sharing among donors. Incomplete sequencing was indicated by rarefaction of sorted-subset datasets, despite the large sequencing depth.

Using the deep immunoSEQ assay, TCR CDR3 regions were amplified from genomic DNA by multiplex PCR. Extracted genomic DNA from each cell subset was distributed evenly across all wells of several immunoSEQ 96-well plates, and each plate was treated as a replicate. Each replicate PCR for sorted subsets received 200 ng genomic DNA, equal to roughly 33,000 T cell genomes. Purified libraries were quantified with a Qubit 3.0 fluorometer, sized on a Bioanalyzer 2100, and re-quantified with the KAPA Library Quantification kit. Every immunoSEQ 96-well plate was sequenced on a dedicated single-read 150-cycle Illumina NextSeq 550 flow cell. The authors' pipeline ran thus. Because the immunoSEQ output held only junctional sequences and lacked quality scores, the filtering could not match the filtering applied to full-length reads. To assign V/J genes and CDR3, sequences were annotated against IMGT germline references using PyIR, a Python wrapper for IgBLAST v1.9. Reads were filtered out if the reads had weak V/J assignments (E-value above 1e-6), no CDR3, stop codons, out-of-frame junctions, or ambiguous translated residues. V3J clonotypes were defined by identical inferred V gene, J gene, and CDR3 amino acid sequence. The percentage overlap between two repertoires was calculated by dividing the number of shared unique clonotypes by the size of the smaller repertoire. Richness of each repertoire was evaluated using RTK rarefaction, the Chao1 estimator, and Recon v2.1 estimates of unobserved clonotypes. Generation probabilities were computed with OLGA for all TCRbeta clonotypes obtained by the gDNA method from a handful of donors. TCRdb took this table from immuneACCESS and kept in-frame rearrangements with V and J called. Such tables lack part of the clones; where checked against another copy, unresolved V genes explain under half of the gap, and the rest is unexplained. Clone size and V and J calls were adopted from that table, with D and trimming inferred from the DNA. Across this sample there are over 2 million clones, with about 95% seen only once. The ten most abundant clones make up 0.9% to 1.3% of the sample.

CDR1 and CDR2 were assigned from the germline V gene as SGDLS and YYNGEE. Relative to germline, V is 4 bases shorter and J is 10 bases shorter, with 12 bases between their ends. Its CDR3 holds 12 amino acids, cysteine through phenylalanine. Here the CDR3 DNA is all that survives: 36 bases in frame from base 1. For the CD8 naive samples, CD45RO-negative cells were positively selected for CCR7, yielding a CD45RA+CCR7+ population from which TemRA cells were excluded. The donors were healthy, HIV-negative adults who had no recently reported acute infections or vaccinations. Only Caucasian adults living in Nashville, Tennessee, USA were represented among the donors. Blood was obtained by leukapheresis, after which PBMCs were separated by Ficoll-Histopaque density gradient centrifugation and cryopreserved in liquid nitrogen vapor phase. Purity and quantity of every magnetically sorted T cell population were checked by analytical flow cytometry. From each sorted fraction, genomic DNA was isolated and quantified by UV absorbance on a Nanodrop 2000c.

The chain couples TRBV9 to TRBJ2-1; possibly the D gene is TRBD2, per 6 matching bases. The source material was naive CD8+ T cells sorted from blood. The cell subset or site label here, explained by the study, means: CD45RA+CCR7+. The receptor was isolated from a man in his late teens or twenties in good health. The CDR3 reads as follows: CASSRLDQEQFF. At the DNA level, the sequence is TGTGCCAGCAGCAGACTAGACCAAGAGCAGTTCTTC.